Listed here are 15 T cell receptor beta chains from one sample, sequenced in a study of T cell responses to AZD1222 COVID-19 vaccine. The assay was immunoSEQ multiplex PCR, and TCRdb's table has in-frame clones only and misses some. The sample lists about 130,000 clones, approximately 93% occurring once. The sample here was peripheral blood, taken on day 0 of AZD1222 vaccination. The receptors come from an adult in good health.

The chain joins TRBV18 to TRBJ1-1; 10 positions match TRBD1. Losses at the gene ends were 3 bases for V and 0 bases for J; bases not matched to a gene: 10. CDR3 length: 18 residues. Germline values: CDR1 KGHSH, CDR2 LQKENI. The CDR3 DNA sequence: TGTGCCAGCTCACCGATACATCCGGGACAGGGGATGAACACTGAAGCTTTCTTT. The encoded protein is CASSPIHPGQGMNTEAFF.

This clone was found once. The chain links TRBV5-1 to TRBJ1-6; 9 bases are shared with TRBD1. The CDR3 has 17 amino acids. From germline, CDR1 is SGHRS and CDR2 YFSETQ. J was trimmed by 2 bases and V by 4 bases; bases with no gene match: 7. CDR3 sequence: CASSIRQGGTYNSPLHF. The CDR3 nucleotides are TGCGCCAGCAGCATCCGACAGGGGGGGACCTATAATTCACCCCTCCACTTT.

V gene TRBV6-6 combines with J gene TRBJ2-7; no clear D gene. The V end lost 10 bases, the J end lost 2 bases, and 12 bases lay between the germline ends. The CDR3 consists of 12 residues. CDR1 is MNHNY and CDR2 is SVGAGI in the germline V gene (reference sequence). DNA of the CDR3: TGTGCCACCCGGACCCATACCTACGAGCAGTACTTC. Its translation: CATRTHTYEQYF.

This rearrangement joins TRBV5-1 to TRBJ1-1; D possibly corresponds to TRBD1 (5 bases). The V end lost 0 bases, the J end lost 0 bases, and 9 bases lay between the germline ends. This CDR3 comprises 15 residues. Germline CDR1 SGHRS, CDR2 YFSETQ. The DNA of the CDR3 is TGCGCCAGCAGCTTGGGGGGCAGTGTGAACACTGAAGCTTTCTTT. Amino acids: CASSLGGSVNTEAFF.

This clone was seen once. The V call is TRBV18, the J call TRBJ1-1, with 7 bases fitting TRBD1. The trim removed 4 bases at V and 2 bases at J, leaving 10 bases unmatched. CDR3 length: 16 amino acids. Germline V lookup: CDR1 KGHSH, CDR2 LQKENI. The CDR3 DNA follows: TGTGCCAGCTCACGGCTGAGGAACAGGGGAAACACTGAAGCTTTCTTT. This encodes CASSRLRNRGNTEAFF. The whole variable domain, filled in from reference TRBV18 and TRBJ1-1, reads NAGVMQNPRHLVRRRGQEARLRCSPMKGHSHVYWYRQLPEEGLKFMVYLQKENIIDESGMPKERFSAEFPKEGPSILRIQQVVRGDSAAYFCASSRLRNRGNTEAFFGQGTRLTVV.

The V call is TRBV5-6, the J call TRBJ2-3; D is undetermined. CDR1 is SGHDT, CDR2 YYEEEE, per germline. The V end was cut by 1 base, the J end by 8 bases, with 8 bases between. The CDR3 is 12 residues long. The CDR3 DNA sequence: TGTGCCAGCAGCTTGAGATCCCTTACGCAGTATTTT. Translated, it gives CASSLRSLTQYF. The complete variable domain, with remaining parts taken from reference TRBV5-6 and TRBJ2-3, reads DAGVTQSPTHLIKTRGQQVTLRCSPKSGHDTVSWYQQALGQGPQFIFQYYEEEERQRGNFPDRFSGHQFPNYSSELNVNALLLGDSALYLCASSLRSLTQYFGPGTRLTVL.

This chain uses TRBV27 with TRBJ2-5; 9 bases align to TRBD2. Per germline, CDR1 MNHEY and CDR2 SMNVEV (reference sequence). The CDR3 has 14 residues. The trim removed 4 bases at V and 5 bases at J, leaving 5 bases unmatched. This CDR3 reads CASSWGTSRETQYF. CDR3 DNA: TGTGCCAGCAGTTGGGGGACTAGCCGGGAGACCCAGTACTTC.

CDR3 sequence (DNA): TGTGCCAGCAGCCTGGGACCAGCTCAAGAGACCCAGTACTTC. Amino acid sequence: CASSLGPAQETQYF. The rearrangement uses TRBV5-8 and TRBJ2-5; D is possibly TRBD1 or TRBD2 (5 bases each). This CDR3 is built from 14 residues. Germline CDR1 reads SGHTS; CDR2 reads YDEGEE. V lost 4 bases, J lost 2 bases, and 12 bases lay in between.

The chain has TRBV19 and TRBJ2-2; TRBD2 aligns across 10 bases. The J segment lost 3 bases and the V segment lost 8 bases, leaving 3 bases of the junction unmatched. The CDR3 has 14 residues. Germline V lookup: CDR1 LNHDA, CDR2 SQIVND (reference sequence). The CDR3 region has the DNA TGTGCCAGTCAGACTAGCGGGCACACCGGGGAGCTGTTTTTT. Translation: CASQTSGHTGELFF.

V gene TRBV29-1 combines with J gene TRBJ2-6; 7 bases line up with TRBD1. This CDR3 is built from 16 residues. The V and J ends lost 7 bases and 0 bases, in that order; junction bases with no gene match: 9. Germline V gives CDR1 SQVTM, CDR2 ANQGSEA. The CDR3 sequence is CSAEATGRSGANVLTF. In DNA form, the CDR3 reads TGCAGCGCCGAAGCGACAGGGCGCTCTGGGGCCAACGTCCTGACTTTC.

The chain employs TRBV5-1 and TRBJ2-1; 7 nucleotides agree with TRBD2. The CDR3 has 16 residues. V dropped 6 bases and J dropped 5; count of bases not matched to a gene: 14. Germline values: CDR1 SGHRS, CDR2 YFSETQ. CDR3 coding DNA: TGCGCCAGCACACGGGAGGTAGGGCCCGCAAACAATGAGCAGTTCTTC. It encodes CASTREVGPANNEQFF.

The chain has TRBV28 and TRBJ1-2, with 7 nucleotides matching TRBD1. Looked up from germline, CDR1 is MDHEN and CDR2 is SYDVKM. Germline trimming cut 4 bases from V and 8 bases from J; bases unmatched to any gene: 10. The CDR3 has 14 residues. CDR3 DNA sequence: TGTGCCAGCAGTTCGTTCAACAGGGGTCGAGGCTACACCTTC. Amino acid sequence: CASSSFNRGRGYTF.

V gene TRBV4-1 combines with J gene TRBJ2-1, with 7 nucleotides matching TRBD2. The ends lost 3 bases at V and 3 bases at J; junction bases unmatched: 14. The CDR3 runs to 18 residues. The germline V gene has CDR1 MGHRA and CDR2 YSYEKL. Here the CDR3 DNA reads TGCGCCAGCAGCCACAAGCCCTGGGCCCTAGCGGACTACAATGAGCAGTTCTTC. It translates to CASSHKPWALADYNEQFF.

The CDR3 sequence: CASSRLETYNEQFF. The CDR3, as DNA: TGTGCCAGCAGCCGACTCGAGACCTACAATGAGCAGTTCTTC. The rearrangement joins TRBV2 to TRBJ2-1; D remains ambiguous. V lost 6 bases to trimming and J lost 2 bases, with 11 bases between them. Germline lookup yields CDR1 SNHLY and CDR2 FYNNEI. The CDR3 covers 14 residues.

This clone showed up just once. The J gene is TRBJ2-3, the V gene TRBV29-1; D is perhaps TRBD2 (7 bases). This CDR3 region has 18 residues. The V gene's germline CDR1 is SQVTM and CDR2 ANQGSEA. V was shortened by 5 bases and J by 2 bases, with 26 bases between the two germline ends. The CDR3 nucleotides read TGCAGCGTTCGGAGGGGGGGTAGTTTCGGAGACGTCACAGATACGCAGTATTTT. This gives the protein CSVRRGGSFGDVTDTQYF.